This T cell receptor (beta chain) was retrieved from a study of molecular identifiers for immune sequencing clone quantification. Study results and limitations: Should identical TCR molecules share a barcode, the sizes of highly expanded clones could be underestimated.

The ends lost 5 bases at V and 7 bases at J; junction bases unmatched: 16. CDR1 and CDR2 from the germline V gene are SEHNR and FQNEAQ (reference sequence). CDR3 length: 17 residues. From the PCR reads, TCRdb called clonotypes with MiXCR, one entry per CDR3 protein. The data contain approximately 63,000 distinct CDR3 sequences, under 20% of them singletons. The table lists this clonotype with many counts. Its antigen remains unknown. The chain is built from TRBV7-9 and TRBJ2-2; 7 bases line up with TRBD2. The sequence was collected from a human donor in good health. Some libraries in this study had Jurkat cell RNA spiked in. Sequencing was performed on naive CD8+ T cells from blood, with Jurkat cell RNA spiked in. Subset of the sample: FACS-sorted CD8+CD4-CCR7+CD45RA+ naive T cells. The CDR3 loop reads CASSLKAGAVSVGELFF. DNA for the CDR3: TGTGCCAGCAGCCTCAAGGCGGGAGCGGTTTCCGTCGGGGAGCTGTTTTTT.